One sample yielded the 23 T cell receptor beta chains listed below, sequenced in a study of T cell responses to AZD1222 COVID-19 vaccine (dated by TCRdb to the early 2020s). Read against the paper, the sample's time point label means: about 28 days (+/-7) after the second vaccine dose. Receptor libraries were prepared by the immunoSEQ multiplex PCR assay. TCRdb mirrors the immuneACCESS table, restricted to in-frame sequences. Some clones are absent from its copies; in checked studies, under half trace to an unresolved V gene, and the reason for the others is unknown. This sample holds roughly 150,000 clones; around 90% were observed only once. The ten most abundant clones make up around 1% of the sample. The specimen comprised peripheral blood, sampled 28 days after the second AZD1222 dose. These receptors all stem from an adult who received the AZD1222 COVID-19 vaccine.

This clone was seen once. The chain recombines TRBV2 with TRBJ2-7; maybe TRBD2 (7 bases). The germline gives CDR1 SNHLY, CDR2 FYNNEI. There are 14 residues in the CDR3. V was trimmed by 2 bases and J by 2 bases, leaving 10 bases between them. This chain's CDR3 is CASSERGGPYEQYF. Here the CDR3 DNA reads TGTGCCAGCAGTGAAAGGGGGGGCCCCTACGAGCAGTACTTC.

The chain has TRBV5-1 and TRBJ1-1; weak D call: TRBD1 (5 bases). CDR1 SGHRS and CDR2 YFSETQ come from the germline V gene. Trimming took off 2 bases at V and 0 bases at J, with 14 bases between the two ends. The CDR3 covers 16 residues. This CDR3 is CASSLYITGLNTEAFF. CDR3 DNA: TGCGCCAGCAGCTTATATATTACAGGACTGAACACTGAAGCTTTCTTT.

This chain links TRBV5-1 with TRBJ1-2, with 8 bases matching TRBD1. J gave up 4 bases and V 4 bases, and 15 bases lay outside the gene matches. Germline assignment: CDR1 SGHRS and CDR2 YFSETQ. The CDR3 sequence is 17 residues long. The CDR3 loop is CASSPLYSGGEVYGYTF. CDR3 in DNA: TGCGCCAGCAGCCCACTCTACTCAGGGGGCGAAGTCTATGGCTACACCTTC.

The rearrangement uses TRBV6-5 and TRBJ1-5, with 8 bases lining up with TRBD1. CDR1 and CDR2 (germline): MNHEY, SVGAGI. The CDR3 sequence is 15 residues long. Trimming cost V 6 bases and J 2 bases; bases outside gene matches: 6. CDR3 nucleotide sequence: TGTGCCAGCAGCACCGGACAGGGCCGCAATCAGCCCCAGCATTTT. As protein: CASSTGQGRNQPQHF.

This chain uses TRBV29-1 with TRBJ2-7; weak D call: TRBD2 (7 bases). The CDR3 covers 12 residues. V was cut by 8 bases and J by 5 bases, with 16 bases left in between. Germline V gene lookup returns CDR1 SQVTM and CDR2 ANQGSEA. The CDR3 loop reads CSIKGGGDEQYF. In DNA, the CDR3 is TGCAGCATAAAAGGGGGGGGCGACGAGCAGTACTTC.

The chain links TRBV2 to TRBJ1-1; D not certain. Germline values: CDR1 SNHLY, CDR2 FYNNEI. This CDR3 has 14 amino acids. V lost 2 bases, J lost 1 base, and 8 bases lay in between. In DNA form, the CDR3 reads TGTGCCAGCAGTGAACGAGGGTCGAACACTGAAGCTTTCTTT. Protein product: CASSERGSNTEAFF.

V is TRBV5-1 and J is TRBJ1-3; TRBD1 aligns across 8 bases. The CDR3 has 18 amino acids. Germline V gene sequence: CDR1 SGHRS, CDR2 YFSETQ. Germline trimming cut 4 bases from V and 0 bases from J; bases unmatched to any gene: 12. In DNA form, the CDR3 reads TGCGCCAGCAGCGTCGGTTCGACAGGGGTTAGCTCTGGAAACACCATATATTTT. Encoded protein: CASSVGSTGVSSGNTIYF.

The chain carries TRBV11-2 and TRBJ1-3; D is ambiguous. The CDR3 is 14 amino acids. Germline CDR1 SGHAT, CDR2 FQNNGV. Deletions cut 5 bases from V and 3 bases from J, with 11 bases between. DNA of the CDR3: TGTGCCAGCAGCCTCGTATCAGGTGGAAACACCATATATTTT. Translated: CASSLVSGGNTIYF.

CDR3 in DNA: TGTGCCAGCAGTGAAGACGGACGGAAGGGGTCCGGCTACACCTTC. Translated, it gives CASSEDGRKGSGYTF. The chain couples TRBV6-1 to TRBJ1-2; TRBD1 is a possible D gene (5 bases). The ends were cut back, 1 base at V and 8 bases at J, with 17 bases in the middle. The CDR3 length is 15 residues. CDR1 is MNHNS and CDR2 is SASEGT in the germline V gene.

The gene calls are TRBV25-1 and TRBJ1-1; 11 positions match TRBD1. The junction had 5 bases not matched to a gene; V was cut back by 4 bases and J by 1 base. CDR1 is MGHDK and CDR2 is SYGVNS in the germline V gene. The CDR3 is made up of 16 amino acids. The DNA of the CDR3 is TGTGCCAGCAGTGCGGACAGGGGGCTTGGGAACACTGAAGCTTTCTTT. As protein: CASSADRGLGNTEAFF.

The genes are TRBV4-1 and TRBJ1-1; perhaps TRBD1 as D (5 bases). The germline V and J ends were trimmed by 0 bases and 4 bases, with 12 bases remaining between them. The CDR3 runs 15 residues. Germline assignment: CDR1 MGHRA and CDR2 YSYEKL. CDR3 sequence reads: CASSQDLSGGTEAFF. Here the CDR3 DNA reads TGCGCCAGCAGCCAAGATCTGTCCGGGGGCACTGAAGCTTTCTTT.

In nucleotides, the CDR3 is TGTGCCAGCGCAGGGGGCTACAATGAGCAGTTCTTC. Protein product: CASAGGYNEQFF. The V call is TRBV19, the J call TRBJ2-1; 7 positions agree with TRBD1. The germline CDR1 and CDR2 sequences are LNHDA and SQIVND (reference sequence). V dropped 9 bases and J dropped 3; count of bases not matched to a gene: 2. CDR3 length equals 12 residues.

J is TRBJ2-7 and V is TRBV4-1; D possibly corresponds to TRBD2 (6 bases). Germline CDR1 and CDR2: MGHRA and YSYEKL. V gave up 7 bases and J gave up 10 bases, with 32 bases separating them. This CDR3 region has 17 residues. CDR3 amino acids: CASTALGLTLSGPDQYF. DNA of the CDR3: TGCGCCAGCACCGCACTGGGACTCACCCTCTCAGGACCCGACCAGTACTTC.

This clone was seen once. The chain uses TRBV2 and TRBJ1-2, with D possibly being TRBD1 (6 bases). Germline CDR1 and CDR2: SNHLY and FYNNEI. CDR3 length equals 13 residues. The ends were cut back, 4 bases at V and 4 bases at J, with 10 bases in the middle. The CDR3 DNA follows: TGTGCCAGCAGTGCTCGGACAGCCTATGGCTACACCTTC. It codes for CASSARTAYGYTF.

CDR3 loop: CASSSDSSQEKLFF. The CDR3 nucleotides are TGTGCCAGCAGTTCCGACAGCAGTCAGGAAAAACTGTTTTTT. The V and J genes are TRBV2 and TRBJ1-4; possibly TRBD1 for D (5 bases). Per the germline V gene, CDR1 is SNHLY and CDR2 is FYNNEI. The CDR3 runs 14 residues. V was cut by 5 bases and J by 8 bases, with 15 bases left in between.

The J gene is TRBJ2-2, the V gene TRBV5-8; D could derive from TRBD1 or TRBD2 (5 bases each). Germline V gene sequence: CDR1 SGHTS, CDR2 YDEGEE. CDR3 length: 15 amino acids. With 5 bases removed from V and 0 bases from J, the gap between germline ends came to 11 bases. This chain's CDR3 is CASRRDLANTGELFF. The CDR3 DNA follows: TGTGCCAGCAGGAGGGACCTCGCGAACACCGGGGAGCTGTTTTTT.

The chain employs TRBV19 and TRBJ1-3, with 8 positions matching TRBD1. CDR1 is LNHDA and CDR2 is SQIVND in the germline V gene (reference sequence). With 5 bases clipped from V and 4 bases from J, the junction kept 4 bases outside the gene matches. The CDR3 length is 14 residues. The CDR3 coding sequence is TGTGCCAGTAGTGACAGGGGTGCGGGAAACACCATATATTTT. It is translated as CASSDRGAGNTIYF.

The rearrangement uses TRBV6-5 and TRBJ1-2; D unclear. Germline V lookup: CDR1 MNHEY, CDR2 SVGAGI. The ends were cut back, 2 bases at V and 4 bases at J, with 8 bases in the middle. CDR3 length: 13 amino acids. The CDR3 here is CASSYATGYGYTF. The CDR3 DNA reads TGTGCCAGCAGTTACGCGACTGGCTATGGCTACACCTTC.

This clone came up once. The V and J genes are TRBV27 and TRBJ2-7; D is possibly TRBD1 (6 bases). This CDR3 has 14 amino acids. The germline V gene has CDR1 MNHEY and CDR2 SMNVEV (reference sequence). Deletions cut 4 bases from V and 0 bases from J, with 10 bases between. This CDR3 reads CASSSYRVSYEQYF. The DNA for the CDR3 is TGTGCCAGCAGTTCGTACAGGGTCTCCTACGAGCAGTACTTC.

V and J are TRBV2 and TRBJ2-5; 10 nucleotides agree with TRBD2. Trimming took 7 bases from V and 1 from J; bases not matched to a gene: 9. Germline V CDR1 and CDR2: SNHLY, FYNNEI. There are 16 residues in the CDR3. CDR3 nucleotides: TGTGCCAGCATCCCCACCCTAGCGGGGGCCCAAGAGACCCAGTACTTC. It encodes CASIPTLAGAQETQYF.

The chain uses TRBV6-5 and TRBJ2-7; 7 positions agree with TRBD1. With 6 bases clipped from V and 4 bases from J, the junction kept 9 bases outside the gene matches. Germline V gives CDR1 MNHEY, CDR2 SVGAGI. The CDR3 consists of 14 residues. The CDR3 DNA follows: TGTGCCAGCAGGTGGGGGACAGCATCTTACGAGCAGTACTTC. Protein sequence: CASRWGTASYEQYF.

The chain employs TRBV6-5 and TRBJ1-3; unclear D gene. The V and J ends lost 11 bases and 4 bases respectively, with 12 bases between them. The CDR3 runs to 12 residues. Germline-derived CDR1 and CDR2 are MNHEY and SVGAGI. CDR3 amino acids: CAAPGKGNTIYF. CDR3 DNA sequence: TGTGCCGCCCCCGGGAAGGGAAACACCATATATTTT.

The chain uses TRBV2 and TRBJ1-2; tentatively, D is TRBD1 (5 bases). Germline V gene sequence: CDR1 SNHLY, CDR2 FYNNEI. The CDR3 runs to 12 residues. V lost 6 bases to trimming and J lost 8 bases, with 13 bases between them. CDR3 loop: CASSPGGGGYTF. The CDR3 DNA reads TGTGCCAGCAGCCCGGGGGGAGGGGGCTACACCTTC.